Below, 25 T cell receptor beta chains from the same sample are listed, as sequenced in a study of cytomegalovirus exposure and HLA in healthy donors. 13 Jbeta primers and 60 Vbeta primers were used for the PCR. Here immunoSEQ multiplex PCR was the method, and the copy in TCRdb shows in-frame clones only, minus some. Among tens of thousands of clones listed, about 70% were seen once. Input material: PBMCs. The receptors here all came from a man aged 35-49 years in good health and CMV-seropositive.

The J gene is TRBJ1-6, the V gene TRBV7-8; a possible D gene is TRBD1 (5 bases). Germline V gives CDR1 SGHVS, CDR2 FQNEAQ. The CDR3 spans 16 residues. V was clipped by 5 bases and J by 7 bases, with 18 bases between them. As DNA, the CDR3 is TGTGCCAGCAGCCCCCCAGGTGGGGGGAACAATTCACCCCTCCACTTT. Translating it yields CASSPPGGGNNSPLHF.

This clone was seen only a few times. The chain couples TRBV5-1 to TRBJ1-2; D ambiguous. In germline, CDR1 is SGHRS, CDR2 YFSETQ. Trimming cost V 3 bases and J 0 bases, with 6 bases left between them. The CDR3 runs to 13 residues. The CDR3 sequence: CASSSQPNYGYTF. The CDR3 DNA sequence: TGCGCCAGCAGCTCACAACCTAACTATGGCTACACCTTC.

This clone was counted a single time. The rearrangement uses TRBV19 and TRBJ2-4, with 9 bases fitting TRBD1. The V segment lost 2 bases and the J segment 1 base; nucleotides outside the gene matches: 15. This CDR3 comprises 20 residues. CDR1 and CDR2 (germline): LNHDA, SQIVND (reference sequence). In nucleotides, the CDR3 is TGTGCCAGTAGTATAAGGGGGGACAGGGTGTCAGTTGGGGCCAAAAACATTCAGTACTTC. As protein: CASSIRGDRVSVGAKNIQYF.

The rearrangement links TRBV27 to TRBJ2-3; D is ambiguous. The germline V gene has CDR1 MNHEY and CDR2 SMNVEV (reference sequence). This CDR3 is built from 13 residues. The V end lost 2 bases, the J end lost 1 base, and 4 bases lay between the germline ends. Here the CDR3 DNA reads TGTGCCAGCAGTTTACATCGCACAGATACGCAGTATTTT. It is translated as CASSLHRTDTQYF.

CDR3 amino acids: CASSIGFTSTEAFF. The CDR3 nucleotides read TGTGCCAGTAGTATAGGGTTCACGAGCACTGAAGCTTTCTTT. The V call is TRBV19, the J call TRBJ1-1; D unresolved. V lost 1 base to trimming and J lost 4 bases, with 10 bases between them. The length of the CDR3 is 14 residues. CDR1 is LNHDA and CDR2 is SQIVND in the germline V gene (reference sequence).

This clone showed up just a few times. The CDR3 coding sequence is TGTGCCAGCTCACCACCAGGCAGGGGCCCGTATGGCTACACCTTC. Protein sequence: CASSPPGRGPYGYTF. The genes are TRBV18 and TRBJ1-2; weak D call: TRBD1 (6 bases). CDR3 size: 15 residues. Trimming removed 0 bases at V and 5 bases at J, with 13 bases between. Germline values: CDR1 KGHSH, CDR2 LQKENI.

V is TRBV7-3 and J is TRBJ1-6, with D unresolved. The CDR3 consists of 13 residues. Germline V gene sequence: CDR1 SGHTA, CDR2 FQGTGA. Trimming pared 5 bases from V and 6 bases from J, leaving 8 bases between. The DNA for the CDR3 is TGTGCCAGCAGCGCGACACGTAATTCACCCCTCCACTTT. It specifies CASSATRNSPLHF.

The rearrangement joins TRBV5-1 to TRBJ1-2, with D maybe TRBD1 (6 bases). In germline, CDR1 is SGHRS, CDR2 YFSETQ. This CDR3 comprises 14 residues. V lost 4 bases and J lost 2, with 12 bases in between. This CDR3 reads CASSPRDNNYGYTF. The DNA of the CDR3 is TGCGCCAGCAGCCCCAGGGACAACAACTATGGCTACACCTTC. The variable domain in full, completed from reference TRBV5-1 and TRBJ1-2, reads KAGVTQTPRYLIKTRGQQVTLSCSPISGHRSVSWYQQTPGQGLQFLFEYFSETQRNKGNFPGRFSGRQFSNSRSEMNVSTLELGDSALYLCASSPRDNNYGYTFGSGTRLTVV.

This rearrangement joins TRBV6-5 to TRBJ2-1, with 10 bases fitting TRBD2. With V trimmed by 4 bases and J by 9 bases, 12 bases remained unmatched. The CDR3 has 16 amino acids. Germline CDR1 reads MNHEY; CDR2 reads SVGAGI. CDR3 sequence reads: CASSFQPASGRGEQFF. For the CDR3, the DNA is TGTGCCAGCAGTTTTCAGCCGGCTAGCGGGAGAGGTGAGCAGTTCTTC.

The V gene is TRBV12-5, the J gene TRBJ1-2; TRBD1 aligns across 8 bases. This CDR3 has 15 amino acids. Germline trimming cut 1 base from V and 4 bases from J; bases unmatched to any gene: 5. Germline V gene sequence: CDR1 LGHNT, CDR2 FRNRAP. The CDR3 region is CASGLAGQEPYGYTF. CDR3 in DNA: TGTGCTAGTGGTTTGGCGGGACAGGAGCCCTATGGCTACACCTTC.

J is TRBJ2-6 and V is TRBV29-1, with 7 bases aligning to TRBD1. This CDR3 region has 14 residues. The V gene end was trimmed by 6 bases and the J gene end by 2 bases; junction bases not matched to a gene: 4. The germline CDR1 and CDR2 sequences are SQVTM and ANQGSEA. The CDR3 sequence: CSVRQGAGANVLTF. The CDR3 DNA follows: TGCAGCGTACGACAGGGAGCTGGGGCCAACGTCCTGACTTTC.

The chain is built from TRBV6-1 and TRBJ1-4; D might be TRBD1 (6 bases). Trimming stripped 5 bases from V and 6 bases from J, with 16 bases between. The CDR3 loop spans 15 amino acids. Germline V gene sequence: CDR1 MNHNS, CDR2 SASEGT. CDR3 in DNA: TGTGCCAGCAGTTCTACAGGGAGCGGCGATGAAAAACTGTTTTTT. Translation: CASSSTGSGDEKLFF.

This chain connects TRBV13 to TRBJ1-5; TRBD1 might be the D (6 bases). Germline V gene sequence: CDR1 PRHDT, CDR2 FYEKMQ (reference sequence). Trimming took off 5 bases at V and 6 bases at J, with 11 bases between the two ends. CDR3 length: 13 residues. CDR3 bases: TGTGCCAGCAGCCTCCAGGGGAGTCAGCCCCAGCATTTT. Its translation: CASSLQGSQPQHF.

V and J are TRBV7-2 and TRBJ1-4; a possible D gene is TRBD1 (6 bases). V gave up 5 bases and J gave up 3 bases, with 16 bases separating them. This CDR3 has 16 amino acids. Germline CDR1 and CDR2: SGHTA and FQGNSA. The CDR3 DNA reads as TGTGCCAGCAGCCCACGTCCACAGGGATCTAATGAAAAACTGTTTTTT. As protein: CASSPRPQGSNEKLFF.

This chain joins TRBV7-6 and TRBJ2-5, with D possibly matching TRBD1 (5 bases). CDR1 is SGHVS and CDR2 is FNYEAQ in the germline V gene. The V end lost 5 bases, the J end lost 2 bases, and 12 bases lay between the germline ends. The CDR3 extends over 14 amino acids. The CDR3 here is CASSRTPGQETQYF. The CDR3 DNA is TGTGCCAGCAGCAGGACACCAGGACAAGAGACCCAGTACTTC.

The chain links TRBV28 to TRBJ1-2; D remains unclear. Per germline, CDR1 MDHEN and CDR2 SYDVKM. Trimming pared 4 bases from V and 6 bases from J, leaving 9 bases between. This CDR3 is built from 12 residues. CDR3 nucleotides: TGTGCCAGCAGTTCCACCCGGGATGGCTACACCTTC. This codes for CASSSTRDGYTF.

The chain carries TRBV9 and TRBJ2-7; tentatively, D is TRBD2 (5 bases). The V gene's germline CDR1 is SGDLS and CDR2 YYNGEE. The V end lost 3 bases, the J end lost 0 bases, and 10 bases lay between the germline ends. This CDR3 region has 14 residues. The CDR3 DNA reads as TGTGCCAGCAGCGCCGGGGTACACTCCTACGAGCAGTACTTC. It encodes CASSAGVHSYEQYF.

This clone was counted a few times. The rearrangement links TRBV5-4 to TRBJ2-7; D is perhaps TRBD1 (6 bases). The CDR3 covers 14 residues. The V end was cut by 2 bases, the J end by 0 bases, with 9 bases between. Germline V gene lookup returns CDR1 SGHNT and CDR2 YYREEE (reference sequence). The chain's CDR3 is CASSLSDSSYEQYF. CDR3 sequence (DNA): TGTGCCAGCAGCTTATCGGACAGCTCCTACGAGCAGTACTTC. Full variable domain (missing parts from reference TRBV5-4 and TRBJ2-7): ETGVTQSPTHLIKTRGQQVTLRCSSQSGHNTVSWYQQALGQGPQFIFQYYREEENGRGNFPPRFSGLQFPNYSSELNVNALELDDSALYLCASSLSDSSYEQYFGPGTRLTVT.

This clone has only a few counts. Here the CDR3 reads CASSPTGGRTDTQYF. The CDR3 region has the DNA TGTGCCAGCAGTCCCACAGGGGGCAGGACAGATACGCAGTATTTT. This chain joins TRBV9 and TRBJ2-3, with 9 nucleotides matching TRBD1. The CDR3 has 15 residues. V was clipped by 5 bases and J by 3 bases; unmatched bases: 7. Germline CDR1 reads SGDLS; CDR2 reads YYNGEE.

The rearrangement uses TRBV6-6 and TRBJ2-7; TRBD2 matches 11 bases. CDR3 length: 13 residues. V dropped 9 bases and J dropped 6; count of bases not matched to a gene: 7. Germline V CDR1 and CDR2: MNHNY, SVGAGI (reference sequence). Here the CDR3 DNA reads TGTGCCAGTCGGACTAGCGGGTACGGCGAGCAGTACTTC. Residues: CASRTSGYGEQYF.

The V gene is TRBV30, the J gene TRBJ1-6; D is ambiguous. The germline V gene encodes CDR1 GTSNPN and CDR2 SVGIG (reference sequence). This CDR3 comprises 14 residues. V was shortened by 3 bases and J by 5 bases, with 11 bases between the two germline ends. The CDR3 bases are TGTGCCTGGAGGGCTTCAGTTAATAATTCACCCCTCCACTTT. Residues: CAWRASVNNSPLHF.

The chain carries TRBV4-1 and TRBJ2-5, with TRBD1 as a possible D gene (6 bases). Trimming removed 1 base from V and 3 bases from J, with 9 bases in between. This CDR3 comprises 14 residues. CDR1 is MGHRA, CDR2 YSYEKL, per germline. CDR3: CASSQGGPEETQYF. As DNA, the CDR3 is TGCGCCAGCAGCCAAGGGGGGCCGGAAGAGACCCAGTACTTC.

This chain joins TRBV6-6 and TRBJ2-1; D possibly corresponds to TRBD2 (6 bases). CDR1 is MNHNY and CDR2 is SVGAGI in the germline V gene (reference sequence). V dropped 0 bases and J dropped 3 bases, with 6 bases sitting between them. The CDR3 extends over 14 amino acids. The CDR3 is CASSYSDYYNEQFF. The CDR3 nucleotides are TGTGCCAGCAGTTACTCGGACTACTACAATGAGCAGTTCTTC.

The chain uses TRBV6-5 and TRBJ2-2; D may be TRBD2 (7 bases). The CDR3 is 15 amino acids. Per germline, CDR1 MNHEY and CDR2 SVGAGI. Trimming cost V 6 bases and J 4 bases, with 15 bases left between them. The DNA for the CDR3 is TGTGCCAGCAGCAACACAGGGAGGGTCACCGGGGAGCTGTTTTTT. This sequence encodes CASSNTGRVTGELFF.

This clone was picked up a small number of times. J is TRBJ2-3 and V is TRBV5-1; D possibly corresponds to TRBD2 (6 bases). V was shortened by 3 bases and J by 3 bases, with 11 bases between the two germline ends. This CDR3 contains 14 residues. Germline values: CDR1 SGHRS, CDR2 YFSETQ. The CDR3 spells CASSSRGGTDTQYF. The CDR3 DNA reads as TGCGCCAGCAGCTCCAGAGGAGGGACAGATACGCAGTATTTT.